This TCR beta chain was observed in a study of sequential checkpoint blockade in melanoma. Study-level background: Randomization was 1:1 between first-line nivolumab→ipilimumab and ipilimumab→nivolumab. After both sequences, patients received maintenance nivolumab.

Trimming pared 2 bases from V and 1 base from J, leaving 18 bases between. The CDR3 contains 18 residues. The germline V gene has CDR1 SGHTA and CDR2 FQGTGA. Here immunoSEQ multiplex PCR was the method, and the copy in TCRdb shows in-frame clones only, minus some. The sample lists about 40,000 clones; 86% were seen once. Sample treatment: randomized to nivolumab then ipilimumab (arm A) or the reverse (arm B). From thawed PBMCs, live CD3+CD8+ cells negative for CD19 and CD56 were sorted. The receptor's source is a human donor with melanoma. This chain connects TRBV7-3 to TRBJ2-1, with a tentative D call TRBD2 (5 bases). Here the sequenced sample was CD8+ T cells sorted from blood (inferred from file names), taken from a patient given nivolumab and ipilimumab in sequence. CDR3 sequence reads: CASSLWGSRESSYNEQFF. Here the CDR3 DNA reads TGTGCCAGCAGCTTATGGGGTTCACGGGAAAGTTCCTACAATGAGCAGTTCTTC.